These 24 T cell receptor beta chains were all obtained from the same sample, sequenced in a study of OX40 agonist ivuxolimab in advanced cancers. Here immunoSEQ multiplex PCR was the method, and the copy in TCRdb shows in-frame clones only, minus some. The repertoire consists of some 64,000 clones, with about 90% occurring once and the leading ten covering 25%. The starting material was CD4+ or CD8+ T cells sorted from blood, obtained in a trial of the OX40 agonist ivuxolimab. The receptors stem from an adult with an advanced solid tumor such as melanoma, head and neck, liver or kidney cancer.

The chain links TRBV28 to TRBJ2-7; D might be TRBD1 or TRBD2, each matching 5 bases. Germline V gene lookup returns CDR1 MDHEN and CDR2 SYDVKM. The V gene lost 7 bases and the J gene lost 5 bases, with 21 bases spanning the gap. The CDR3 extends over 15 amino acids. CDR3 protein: CASNPWAGSLDEQYF. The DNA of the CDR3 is TGTGCCAGCAATCCTTGGGCAGGGAGTCTCGACGAGCAGTACTTC.

The CDR3 sequence is CASSQGRAWGYEQYF. The CDR3 DNA reads as TGTGCCAGCAGCCAGGGGAGGGCCTGGGGTTACGAGCAGTACTTC. The genes are TRBV28 and TRBJ2-7; D perhaps matches TRBD2 (7 bases). V was clipped by 6 bases and J by 4 bases, with 19 bases between them. Germline-derived CDR1 and CDR2 are MDHEN and SYDVKM. The CDR3 has 15 amino acids.

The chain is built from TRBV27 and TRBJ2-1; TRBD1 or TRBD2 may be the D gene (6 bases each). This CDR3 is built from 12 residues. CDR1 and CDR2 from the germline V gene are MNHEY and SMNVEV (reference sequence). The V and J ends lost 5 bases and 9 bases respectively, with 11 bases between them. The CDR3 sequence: CASSHRGVEQFF. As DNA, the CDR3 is TGTGCCAGCAGTCATAGGGGGGTTGAGCAGTTCTTC.

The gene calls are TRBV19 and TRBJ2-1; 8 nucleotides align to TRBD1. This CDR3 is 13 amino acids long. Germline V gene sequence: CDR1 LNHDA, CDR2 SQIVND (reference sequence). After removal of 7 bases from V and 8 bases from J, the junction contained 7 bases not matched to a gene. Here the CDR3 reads CASIETGEHEQFF. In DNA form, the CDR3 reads TGTGCCAGTATAGAGACAGGGGAGCATGAGCAGTTCTTC.

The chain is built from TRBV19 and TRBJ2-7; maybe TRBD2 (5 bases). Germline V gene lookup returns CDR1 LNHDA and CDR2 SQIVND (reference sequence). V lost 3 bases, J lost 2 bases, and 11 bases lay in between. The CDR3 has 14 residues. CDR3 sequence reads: CASSIRTGAYEQYF. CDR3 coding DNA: TGTGCCAGTAGTATCAGGACCGGGGCCTACGAGCAGTACTTC.

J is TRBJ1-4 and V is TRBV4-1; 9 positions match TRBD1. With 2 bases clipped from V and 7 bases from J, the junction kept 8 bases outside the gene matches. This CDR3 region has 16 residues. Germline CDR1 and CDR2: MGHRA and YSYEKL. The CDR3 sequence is CASSQQQGALGEKLFF. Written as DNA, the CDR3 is TGCGCCAGCAGCCAACAACAGGGGGCATTGGGTGAAAAACTGTTTTTT.

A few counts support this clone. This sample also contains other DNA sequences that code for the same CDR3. The CDR3 nucleotides read TGTGCCAGCAGCGTAGTACCGGGCGCCTACGAGCAGTACTTC. Encoded protein: CASSVVPGAYEQYF. This chain joins TRBV9 and TRBJ2-7; D uncertain. CDR3 length: 14 residues. V was shortened by 0 bases and J by 2 bases, with 9 bases between the two germline ends. Per germline, CDR1 SGDLS and CDR2 YYNGEE.

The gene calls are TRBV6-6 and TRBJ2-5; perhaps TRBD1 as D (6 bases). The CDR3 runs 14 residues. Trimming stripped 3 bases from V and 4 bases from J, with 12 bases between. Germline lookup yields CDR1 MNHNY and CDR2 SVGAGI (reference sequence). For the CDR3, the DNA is TGTGCCAGCAGTTATTCGGCAGGGGCAGAGACCCAGTACTTC. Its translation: CASSYSAGAETQYF.

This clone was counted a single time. CDR3 bases: TGTGCCAGTAGTATTGGGCCTAGCGGGATCACAGATACGCAGTATTTT. Its protein product is CASSIGPSGITDTQYF. The rearrangement joins TRBV19 to TRBJ2-3, with 9 bases identical to TRBD2. J lost 2 bases, V lost 3 bases, and 6 bases had no gene match. The CDR3 extends over 16 amino acids. Germline CDR1 reads LNHDA; CDR2 reads SQIVND (reference sequence).

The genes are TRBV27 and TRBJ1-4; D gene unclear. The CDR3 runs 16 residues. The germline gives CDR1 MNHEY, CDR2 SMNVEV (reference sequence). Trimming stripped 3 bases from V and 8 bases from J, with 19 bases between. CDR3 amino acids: CASSFQYTYGREKLFF. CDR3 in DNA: TGTGCCAGCAGTTTCCAGTACACCTACGGTCGCGAAAAACTGTTTTTT.

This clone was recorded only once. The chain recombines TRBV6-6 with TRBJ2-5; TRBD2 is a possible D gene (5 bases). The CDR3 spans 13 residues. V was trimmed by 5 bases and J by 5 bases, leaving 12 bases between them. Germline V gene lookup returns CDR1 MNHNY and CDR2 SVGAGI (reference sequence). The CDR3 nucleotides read TGTGCCAGCAGTGACGCTAGCTTCGAGACCCAGTACTTC. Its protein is CASSDASFETQYF.

CDR3 residues: CASSPLRLEQYF. The CDR3 DNA reads TGTGCCAGCAGTCCATTACGTCTCGAGCAGTACTTC. The chain joins TRBV6-6 to TRBJ2-7; D not certain. This CDR3 comprises 12 residues. Germline values: CDR1 MNHNY, CDR2 SVGAGI (reference sequence). Trimming pared 5 bases from V and 6 bases from J, leaving 11 bases between.

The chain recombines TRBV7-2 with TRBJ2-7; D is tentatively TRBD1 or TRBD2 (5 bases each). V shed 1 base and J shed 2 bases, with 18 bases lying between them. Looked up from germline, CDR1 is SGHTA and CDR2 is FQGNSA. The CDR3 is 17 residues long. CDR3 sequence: CASSLGGINGGTYEQYF. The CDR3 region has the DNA TGTGCCAGCAGCTTAGGGGGGATAAACGGAGGCACCTACGAGCAGTACTTC.

DNA for the CDR3: TGTGCCAGCACGGACGGGGGTGAAGCTTTCTTT. Its protein is CASTDGGEAFF. The chain links TRBV7-9 to TRBJ1-1, with D possibly TRBD1 on 5 matching bases. Germline CDR1 reads SEHNR; CDR2 reads FQNEAQ (reference sequence). The V and J ends lost 7 bases and 7 bases respectively, with 10 bases between them. CDR3 length: 11 residues.

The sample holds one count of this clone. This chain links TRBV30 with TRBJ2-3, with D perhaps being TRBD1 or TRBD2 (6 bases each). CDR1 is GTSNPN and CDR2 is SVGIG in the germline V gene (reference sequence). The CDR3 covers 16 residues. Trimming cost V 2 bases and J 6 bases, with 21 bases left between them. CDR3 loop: CAWSPTGGGVYDTQYF. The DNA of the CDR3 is TGTGCCTGGAGTCCAACCGGAGGGGGAGTATACGATACGCAGTATTTT.

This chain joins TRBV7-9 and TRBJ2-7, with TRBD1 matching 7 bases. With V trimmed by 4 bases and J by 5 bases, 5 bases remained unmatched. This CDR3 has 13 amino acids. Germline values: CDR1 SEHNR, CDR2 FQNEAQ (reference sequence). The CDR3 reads CASSSQTGDEQYF. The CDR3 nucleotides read TGTGCCAGCAGCTCTCAAACAGGGGACGAGCAGTACTTC.

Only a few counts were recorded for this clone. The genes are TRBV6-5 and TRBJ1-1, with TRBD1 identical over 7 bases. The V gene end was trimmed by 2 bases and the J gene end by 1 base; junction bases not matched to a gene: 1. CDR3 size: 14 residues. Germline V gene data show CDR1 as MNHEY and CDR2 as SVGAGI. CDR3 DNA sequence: TGTGCCAGCAGTTACGGGACAGAGAACACTGAAGCTTTCTTT. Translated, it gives CASSYGTENTEAFF.

For the CDR3, the DNA is TGTGCCAGCAGTCCCCGGACAGGGGACTACGAGCAGTACTTC. Translated, it gives CASSPRTGDYEQYF. The J gene is TRBJ2-7, the V gene TRBV28, with TRBD1 matching over 9 bases. The ends lost 5 bases at V and 3 bases at J; junction bases unmatched: 5. Germline CDR1 and CDR2: MDHEN and SYDVKM. CDR3 length: 14 amino acids.

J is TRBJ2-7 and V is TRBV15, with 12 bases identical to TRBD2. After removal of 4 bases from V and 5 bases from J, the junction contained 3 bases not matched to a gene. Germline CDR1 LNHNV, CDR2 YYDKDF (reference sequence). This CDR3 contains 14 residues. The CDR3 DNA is TGTGCCACCAGCACCCGGACTAGCGGGAACGAGCAGTACTTC. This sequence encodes CATSTRTSGNEQYF.

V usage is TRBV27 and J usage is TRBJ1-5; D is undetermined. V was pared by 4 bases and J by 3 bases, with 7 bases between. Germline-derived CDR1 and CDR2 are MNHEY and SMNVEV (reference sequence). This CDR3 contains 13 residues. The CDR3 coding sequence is TGTGCCAGCAGTTCCCAGGACAATCAGCCCCAGCATTTT. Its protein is CASSSQDNQPQHF.

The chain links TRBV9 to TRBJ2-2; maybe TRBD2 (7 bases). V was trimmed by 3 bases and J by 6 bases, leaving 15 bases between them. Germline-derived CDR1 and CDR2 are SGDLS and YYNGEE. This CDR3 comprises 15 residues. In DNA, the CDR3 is TGTGCCAGCAGCGAGGGGGGAGGGTTCGCCGGGGAGCTGTTTTTT. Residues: CASSEGGGFAGELFF.

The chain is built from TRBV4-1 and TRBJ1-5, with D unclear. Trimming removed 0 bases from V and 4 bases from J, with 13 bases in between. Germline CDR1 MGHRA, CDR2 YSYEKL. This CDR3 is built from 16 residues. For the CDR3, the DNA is TGCGCCAGCAGCCAAGAGGTACACCCTTTGAATCAGCCCCAGCATTTT. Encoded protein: CASSQEVHPLNQPQHF.

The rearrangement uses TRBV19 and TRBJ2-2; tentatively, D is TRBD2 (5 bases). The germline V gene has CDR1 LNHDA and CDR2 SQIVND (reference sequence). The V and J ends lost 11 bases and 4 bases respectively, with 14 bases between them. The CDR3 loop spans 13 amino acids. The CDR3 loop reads CACGEGVTGELFF. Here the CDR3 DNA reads TGTGCCTGCGGAGAGGGAGTCACCGGGGAGCTGTTTTTT.

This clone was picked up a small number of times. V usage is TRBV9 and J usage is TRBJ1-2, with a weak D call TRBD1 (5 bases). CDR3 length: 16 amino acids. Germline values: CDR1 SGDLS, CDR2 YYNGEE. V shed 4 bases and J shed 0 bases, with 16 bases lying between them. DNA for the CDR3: TGTGCCAGCAGCTCTGGTCGGGGGACTACTAACTATGGCTACACCTTC. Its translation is CASSSGRGTTNYGYTF.